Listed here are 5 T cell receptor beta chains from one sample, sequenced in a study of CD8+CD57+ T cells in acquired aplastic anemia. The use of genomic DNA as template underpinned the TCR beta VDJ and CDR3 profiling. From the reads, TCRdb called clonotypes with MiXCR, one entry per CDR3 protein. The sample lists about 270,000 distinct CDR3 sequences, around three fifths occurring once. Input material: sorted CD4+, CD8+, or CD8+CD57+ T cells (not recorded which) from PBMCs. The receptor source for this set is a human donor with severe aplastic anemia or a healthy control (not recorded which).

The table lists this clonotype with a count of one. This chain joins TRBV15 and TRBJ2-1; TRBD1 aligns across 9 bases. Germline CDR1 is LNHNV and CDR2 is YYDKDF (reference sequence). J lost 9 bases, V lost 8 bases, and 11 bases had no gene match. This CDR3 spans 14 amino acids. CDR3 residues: CATRPRTGDREQFF. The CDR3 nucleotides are TGTGCCACCCGACCCCGGACAGGGGATCGTGAGCAGTTCTTC.

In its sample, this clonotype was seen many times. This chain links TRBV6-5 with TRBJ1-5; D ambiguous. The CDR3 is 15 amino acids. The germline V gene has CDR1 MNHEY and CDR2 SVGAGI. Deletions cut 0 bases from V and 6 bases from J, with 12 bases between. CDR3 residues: CASSYSFLSAQPQHF. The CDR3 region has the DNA TGTGCCAGCAGTTACTCGTTCCTATCGGCTCAGCCCCAGCATTTT.

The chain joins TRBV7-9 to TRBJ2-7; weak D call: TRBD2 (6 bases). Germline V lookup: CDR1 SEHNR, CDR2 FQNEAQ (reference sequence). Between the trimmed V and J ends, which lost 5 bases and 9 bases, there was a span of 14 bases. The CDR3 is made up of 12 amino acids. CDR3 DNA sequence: TGTGCCAGCAGCCAAGGGAGGTTTTGGCAGTACTTC. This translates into CASSQGRFWQYF.

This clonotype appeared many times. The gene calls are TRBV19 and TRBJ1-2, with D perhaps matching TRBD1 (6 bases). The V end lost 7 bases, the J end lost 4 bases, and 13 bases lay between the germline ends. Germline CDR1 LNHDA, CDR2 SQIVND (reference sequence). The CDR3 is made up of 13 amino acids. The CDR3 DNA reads TGTGCCAGTATGACTGGACAGCTCTATGGCTACACCTTC. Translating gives CASMTGQLYGYTF.

CDR3 DNA sequence: TGTGCCAGCAGCCGTCGGCACACCATCTCCTACGAGCAGTACTTC. The encoded protein is CASSRRHTISYEQYF. The V gene is TRBV5-6, the J gene TRBJ2-7; D is unresolved. This CDR3 has 15 residues. V lost 4 bases, J lost 0 bases, and 14 bases lay in between. In germline, CDR1 is SGHDT, CDR2 YYEEEE.